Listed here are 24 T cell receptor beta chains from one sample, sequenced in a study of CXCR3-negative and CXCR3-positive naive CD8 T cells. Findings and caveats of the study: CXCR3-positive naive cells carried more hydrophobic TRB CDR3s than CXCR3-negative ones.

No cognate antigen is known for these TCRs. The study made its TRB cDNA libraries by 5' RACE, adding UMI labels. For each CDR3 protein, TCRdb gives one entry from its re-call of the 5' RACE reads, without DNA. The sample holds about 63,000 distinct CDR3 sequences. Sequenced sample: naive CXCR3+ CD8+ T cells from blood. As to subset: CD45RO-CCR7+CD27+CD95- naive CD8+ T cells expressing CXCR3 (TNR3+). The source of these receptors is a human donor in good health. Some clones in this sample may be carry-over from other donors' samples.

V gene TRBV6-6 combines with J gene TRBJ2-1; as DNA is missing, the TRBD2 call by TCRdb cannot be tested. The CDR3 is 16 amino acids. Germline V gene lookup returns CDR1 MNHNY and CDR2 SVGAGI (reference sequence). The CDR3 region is CASSYFASGGDNEQFF.

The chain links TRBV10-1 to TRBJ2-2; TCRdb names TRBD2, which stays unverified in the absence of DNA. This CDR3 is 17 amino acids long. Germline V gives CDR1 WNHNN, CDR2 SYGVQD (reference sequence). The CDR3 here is CASSSSLLATNTGELFF.

CDR3 loop: CASWAGDFGSYNEQFF. This chain joins TRBV5-1 and TRBJ2-1; TCRdb selects TRBD1, and the lack of DNA leaves this call unchecked. The CDR3 runs 16 residues. Looked up from germline, CDR1 is SGHRS and CDR2 is YFSETQ.

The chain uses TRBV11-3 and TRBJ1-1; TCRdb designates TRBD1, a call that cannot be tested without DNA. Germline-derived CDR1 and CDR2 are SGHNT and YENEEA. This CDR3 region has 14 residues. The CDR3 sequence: CASSTGVGDTEAFF.

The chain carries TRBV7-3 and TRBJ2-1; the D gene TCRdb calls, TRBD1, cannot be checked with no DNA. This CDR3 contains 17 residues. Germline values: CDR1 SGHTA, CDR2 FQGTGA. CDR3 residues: CASSLIGRQAGYNEQFF.

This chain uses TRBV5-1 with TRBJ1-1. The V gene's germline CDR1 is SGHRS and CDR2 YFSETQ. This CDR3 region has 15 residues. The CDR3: CASSLGAMGNTEAFF.

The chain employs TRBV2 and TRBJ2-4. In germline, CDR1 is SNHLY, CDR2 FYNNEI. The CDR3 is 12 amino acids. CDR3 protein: CASSEGRGIQYF.

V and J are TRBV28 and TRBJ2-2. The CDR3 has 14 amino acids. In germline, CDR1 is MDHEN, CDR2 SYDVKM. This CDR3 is CASSILVDPGELFF.

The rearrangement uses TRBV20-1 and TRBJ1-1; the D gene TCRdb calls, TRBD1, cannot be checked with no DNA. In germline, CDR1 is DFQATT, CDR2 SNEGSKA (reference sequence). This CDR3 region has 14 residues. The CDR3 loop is CSARDATGFTEAFF.

CDR3 protein: CSARDVAQKLEQFF. This chain links TRBV20-1 with TRBJ2-1. The CDR3 extends over 14 amino acids. Looked up from germline, CDR1 is DFQATT and CDR2 is SNEGSKA (reference sequence).

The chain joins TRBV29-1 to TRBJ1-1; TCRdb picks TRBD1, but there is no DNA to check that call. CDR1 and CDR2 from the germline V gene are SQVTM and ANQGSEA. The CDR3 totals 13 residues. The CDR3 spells CSVEVTGTGEAFF. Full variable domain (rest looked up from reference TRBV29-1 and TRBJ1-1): SAVISQKPSRDICQRGTSLTIQCQVDSQVTMMFWYRQQPGQSLTLIATANQGSEATYESGFVIDKFPISRPNLTFSTLTVSNMSPEDSSIYLCSVEVTGTGEAFFGQGTRLTVV.

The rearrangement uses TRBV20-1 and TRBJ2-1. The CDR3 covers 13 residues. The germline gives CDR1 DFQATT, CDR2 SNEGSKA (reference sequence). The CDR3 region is CSARPRSYNEQFF.

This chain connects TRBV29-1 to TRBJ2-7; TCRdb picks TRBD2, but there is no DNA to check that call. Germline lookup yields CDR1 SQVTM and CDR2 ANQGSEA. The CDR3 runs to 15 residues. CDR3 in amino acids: CSVEDPSGTFYEQYF.

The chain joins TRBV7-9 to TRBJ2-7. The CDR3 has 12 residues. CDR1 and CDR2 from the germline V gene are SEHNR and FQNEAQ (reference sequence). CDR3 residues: CASSAAIYEQYF. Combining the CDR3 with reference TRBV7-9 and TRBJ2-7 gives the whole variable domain DTGVSQNPRHKITKRGQNVTFRCDPISEHNRLYWYRQTLGQGPEFLTYFQNEAQLEKSRLLSDRFSAERPKGSFSTLEIQRTEQGDSAMYLCASSAAIYEQYFGPGTRLTVT.

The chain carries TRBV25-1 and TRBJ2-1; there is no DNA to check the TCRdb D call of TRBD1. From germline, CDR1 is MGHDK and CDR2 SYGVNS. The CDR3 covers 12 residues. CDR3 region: CASSDTGGQQFF.

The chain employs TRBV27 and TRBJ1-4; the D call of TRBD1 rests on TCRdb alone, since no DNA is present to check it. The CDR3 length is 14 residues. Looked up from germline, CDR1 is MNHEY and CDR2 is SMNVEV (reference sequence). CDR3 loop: CASSMTGLKEKLFF.

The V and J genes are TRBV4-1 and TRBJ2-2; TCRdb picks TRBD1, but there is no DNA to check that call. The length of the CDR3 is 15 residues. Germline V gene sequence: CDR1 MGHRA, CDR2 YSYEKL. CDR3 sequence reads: CASSSSVGDTGELFF.

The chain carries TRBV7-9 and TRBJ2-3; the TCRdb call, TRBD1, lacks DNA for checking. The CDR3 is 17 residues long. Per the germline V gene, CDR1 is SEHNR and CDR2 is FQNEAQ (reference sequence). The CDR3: CASNSLTGTGGEDTQYF.

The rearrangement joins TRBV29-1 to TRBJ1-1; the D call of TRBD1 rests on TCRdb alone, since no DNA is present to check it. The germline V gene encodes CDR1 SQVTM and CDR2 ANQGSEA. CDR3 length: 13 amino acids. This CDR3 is CSSSLGGSTEAFF. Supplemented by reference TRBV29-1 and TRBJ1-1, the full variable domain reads SAVISQKPSRDICQRGTSLTIQCQVDSQVTMMFWYRQQPGQSLTLIATANQGSEATYESGFVIDKFPISRPNLTFSTLTVSNMSPEDSSIYLCSSSLGGSTEAFFGQGTRLTVV.

The CDR3 sequence: CASGRQSGQGVEQYF. V is TRBV4-3 and J is TRBJ2-7; the TCRdb call, TRBD1, lacks DNA for checking. The CDR3 runs to 15 residues. Germline V gives CDR1 LGHNA, CDR2 YSLEER.

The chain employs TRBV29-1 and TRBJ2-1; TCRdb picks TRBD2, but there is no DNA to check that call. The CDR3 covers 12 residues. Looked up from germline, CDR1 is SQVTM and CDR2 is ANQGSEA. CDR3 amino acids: CSAWTSGGERVF.

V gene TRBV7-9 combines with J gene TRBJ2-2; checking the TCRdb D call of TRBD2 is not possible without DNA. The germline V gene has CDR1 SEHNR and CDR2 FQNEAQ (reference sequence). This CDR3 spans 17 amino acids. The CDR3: CASSPPTSGGYTGELFF. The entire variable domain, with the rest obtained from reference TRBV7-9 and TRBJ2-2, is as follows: DTGVSQNPRHKITKRGQNVTFRCDPISEHNRLYWYRQTLGQGPEFLTYFQNEAQLEKSRLLSDRFSAERPKGSFSTLEIQRTEQGDSAMYLCASSPPTSGGYTGELFFGEGSRLTVL.

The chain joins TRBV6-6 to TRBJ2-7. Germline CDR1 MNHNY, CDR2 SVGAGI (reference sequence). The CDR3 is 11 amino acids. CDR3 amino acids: CASSYSMSQYF.

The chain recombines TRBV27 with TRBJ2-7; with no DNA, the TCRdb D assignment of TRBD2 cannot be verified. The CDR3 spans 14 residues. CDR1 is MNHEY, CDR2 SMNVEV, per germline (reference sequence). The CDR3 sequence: CASSSPGLDYEQYF.